One T cell receptor beta chain is described in this entry. The junction shows a germline mismatch at one end, possibly a read error. This record comes from a study of blood T cells in healthy people across ages. The second PCR ran about 6 to 11 cycles with a sample-barcoded 5' primer and J-beta primers. TCRdb re-analysed the 5' RACE reads in MiXCR, keeping a single row per CDR3 protein. The sample shows 1.6 million or so distinct CDR3 sequences, roughly 32% of them seen only once. This CDR3 contains 15 residues. The rearrangement uses TRBV12-3 or TRBV12-4 and TRBJ2-3; possible D gene TRBD2, 5 bases. The source material was blood. The receptor comes from a woman aged 25 to 39 in good health. The DNA for the CDR3 is TGTGCCAGCAAGGTCCGGGAATTCCGTGCAGATGCGCAGTATTTT. Protein product: CASKVREFRADAQYF.